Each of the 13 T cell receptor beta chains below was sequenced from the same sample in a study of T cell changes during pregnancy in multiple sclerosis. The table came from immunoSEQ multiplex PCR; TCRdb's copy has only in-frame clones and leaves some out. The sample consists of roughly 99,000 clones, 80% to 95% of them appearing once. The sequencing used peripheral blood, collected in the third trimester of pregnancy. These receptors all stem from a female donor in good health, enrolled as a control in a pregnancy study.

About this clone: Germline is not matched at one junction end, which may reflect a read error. The CDR3 reads CASSLGRGARATSEKLFF. The CDR3 nucleotides are TGTGCCAGCTCTCTAGGTCGGGGGGCAAGGGCAACTAGTGAAAAACTGTTTTTT. The chain joins TRBV25-1 to TRBJ1-4, with TRBD1 as a possible D gene (6 bases). The germline V gene encodes CDR1 MGHDK and CDR2 SYGVNS. The length of the CDR3 is 18 residues.

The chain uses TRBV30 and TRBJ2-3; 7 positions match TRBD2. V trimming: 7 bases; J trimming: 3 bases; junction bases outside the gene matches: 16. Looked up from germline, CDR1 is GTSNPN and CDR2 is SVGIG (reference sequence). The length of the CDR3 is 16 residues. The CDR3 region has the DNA TGTGCCTCGTCGGGGGGAAGGGTATTAATTACAGATACGCAGTATTTT. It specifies CASSGGRVLITDTQYF.

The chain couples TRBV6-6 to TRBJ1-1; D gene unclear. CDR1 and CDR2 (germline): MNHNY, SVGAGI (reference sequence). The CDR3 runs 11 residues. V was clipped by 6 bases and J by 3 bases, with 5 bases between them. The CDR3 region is CASSFDTEAFF. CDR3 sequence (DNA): TGTGCCAGCAGCTTCGACACTGAAGCTTTCTTT.

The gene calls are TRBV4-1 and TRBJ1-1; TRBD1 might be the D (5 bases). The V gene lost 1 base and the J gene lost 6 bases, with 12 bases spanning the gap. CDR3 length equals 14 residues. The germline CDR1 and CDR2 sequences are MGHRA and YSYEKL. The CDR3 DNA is TGCGCCAGCAGCCAAGGAAGGGGAACCGCTGAAGCTTTCTTT. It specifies CASSQGRGTAEAFF.

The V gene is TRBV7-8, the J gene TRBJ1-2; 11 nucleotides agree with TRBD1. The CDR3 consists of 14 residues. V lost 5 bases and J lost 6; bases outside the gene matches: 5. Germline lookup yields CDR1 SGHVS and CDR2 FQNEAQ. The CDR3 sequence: CASSPRTGGDGYTF. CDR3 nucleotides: TGTGCCAGCAGCCCCCGGACAGGGGGCGATGGCTACACCTTC.

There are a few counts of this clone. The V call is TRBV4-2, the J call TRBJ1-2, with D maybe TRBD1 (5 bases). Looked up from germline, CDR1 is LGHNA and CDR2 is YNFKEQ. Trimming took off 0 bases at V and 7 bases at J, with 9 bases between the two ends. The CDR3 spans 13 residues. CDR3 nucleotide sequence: TGTGCCAGCAGCCAAGATCGGAGGGGTGGCTACACCTTC. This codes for CASSQDRRGGYTF.

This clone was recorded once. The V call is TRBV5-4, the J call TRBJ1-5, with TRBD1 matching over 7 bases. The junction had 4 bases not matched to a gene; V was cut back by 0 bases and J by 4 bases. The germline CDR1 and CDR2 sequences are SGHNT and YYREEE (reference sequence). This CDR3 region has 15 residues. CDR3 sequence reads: CASSLAGTVNQPQHF. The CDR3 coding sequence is TGTGCCAGCAGCTTGGCTGGGACAGTAAATCAGCCCCAGCATTTT.

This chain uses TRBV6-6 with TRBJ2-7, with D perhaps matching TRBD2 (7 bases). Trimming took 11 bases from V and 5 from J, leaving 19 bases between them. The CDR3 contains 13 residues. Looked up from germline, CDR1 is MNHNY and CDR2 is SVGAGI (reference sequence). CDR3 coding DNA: TGTGCCGTGGGGGGGCAGGGAAGGAACGAGCAGTACTTC. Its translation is CAVGGQGRNEQYF.

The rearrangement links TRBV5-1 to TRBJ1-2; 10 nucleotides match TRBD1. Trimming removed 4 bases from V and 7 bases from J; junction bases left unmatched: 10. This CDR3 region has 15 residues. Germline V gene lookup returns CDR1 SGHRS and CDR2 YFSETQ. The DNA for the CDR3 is TGCGCCAGCAGCGAAGGGGACAGGGGAGGGTCTGGCTACACCTTC. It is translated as CASSEGDRGGSGYTF.

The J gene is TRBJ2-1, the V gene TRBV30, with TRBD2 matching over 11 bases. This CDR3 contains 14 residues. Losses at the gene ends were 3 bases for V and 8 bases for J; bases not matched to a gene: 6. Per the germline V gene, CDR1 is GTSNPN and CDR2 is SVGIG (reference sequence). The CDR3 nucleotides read TGTGCCTGGAGGCTAGCGGGGGGCGGGGATGAGCAGTTCTTC. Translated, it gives CAWRLAGGGDEQFF.

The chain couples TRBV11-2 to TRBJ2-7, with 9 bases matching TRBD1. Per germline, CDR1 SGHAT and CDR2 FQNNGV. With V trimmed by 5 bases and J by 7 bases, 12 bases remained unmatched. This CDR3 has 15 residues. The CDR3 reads CASSPQILQGAEQYF. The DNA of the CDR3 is TGTGCCAGCAGCCCCCAAATATTACAGGGGGCTGAGCAGTACTTC.

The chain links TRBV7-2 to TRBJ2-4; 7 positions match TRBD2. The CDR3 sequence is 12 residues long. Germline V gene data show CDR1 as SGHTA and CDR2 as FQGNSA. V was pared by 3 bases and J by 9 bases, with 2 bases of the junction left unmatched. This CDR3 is CASSFERGIQYF. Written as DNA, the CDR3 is TGTGCCAGCAGCTTCGAGCGGGGCATTCAGTACTTC.

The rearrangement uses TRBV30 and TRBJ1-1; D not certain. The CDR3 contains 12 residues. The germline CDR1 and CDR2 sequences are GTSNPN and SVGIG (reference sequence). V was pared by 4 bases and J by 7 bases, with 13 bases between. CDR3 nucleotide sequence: TGTGCCTGGACCCCTGGAGGTGGTGAAGCTTTCTTT. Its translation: CAWTPGGGEAFF.